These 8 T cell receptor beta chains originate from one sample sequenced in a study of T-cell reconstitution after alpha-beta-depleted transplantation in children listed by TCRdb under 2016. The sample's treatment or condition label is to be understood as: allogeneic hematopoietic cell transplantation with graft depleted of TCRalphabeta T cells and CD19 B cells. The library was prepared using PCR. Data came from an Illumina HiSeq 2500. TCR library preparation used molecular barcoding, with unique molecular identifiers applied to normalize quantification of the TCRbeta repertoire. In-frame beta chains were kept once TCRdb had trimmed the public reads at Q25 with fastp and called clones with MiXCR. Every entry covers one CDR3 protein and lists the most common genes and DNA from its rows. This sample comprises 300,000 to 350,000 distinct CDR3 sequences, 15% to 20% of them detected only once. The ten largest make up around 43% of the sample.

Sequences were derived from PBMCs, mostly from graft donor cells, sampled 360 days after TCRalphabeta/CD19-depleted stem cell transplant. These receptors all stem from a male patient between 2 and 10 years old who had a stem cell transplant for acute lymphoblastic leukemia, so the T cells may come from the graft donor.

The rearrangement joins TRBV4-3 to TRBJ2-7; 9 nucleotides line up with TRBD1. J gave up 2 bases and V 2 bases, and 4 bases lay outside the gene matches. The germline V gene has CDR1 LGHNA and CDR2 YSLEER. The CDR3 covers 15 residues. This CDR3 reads CASSQNRGQAYEQYF. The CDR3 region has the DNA TGCGCCAGCAGCCAAAACAGGGGGCAAGCCTACGAGCAGTACTTC.

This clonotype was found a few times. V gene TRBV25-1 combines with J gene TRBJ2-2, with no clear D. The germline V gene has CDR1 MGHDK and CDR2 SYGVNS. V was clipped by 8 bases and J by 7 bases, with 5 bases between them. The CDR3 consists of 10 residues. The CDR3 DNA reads TGTGCCAGCGGTGGCGGGGAGCTGTTTTTT. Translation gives CASGGGELFF.

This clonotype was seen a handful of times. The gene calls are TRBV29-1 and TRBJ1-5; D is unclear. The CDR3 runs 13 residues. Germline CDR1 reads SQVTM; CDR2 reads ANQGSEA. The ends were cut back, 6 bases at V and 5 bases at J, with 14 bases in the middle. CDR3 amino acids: CSVRVNTDQPQHF. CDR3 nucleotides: TGCAGCGTGCGGGTGAATACTGATCAGCCCCAGCATTTT. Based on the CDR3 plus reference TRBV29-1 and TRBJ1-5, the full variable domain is SAVISQKPSRDICQRGTSLTIQCQVDSQVTMMFWYRQQPGQSLTLIATANQGSEATYESGFVIDKFPISRPNLTFSTLTVSNMSPEDSSIYLCSVRVNTDQPQHFGDGTRLSIL.

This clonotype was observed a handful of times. The CDR3 DNA is TGTGCCAGCGCGGGCACCCCGTCGGGACTAGAGTACAATGAGCAGTTCTTC. Translated: CASAGTPSGLEYNEQFF. The rearrangement joins TRBV6-2 or TRBV6-3 to TRBJ2-1, with TRBD2 matching over 8 bases. V gave up 8 bases and J gave up 4 bases; unmatched junction bases: 16. Germline V gene data show CDR1 as MNHEY and CDR2 as SVGEGT. The length of the CDR3 is 17 residues.

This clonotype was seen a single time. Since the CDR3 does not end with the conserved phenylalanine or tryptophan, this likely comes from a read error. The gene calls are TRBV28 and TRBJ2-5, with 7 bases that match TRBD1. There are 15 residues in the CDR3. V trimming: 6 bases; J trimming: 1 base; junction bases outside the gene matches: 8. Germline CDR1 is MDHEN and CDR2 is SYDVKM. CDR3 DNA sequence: TGTGCCAGCAGCACGACAGGGAAGCTCCAAGAGACCCAGTACTAC. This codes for CASSTTGKLQETQYY.

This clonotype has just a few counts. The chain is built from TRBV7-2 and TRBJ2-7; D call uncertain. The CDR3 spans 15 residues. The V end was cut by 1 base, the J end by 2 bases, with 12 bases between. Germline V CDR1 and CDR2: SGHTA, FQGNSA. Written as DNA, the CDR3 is TGTGCCAGCAGCTTAGGTACTACCATACCCTACGAGCAGTACTTC. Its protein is CASSLGTTIPYEQYF.

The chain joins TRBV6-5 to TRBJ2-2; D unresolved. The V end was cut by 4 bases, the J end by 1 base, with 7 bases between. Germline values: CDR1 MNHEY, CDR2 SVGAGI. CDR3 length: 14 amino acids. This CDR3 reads CASSSPQNTGELFF. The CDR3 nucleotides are TGTGCCAGCAGTTCCCCTCAGAACACCGGGGAGCTGTTTTTT.

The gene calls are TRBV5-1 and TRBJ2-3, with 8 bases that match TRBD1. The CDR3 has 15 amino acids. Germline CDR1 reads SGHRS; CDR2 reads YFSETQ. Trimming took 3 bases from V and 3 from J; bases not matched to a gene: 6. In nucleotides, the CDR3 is TGCGCCAGCAGCTGGACAGGGTTGGGGACAGATACGCAGTATTTT. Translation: CASSWTGLGTDTQYF.